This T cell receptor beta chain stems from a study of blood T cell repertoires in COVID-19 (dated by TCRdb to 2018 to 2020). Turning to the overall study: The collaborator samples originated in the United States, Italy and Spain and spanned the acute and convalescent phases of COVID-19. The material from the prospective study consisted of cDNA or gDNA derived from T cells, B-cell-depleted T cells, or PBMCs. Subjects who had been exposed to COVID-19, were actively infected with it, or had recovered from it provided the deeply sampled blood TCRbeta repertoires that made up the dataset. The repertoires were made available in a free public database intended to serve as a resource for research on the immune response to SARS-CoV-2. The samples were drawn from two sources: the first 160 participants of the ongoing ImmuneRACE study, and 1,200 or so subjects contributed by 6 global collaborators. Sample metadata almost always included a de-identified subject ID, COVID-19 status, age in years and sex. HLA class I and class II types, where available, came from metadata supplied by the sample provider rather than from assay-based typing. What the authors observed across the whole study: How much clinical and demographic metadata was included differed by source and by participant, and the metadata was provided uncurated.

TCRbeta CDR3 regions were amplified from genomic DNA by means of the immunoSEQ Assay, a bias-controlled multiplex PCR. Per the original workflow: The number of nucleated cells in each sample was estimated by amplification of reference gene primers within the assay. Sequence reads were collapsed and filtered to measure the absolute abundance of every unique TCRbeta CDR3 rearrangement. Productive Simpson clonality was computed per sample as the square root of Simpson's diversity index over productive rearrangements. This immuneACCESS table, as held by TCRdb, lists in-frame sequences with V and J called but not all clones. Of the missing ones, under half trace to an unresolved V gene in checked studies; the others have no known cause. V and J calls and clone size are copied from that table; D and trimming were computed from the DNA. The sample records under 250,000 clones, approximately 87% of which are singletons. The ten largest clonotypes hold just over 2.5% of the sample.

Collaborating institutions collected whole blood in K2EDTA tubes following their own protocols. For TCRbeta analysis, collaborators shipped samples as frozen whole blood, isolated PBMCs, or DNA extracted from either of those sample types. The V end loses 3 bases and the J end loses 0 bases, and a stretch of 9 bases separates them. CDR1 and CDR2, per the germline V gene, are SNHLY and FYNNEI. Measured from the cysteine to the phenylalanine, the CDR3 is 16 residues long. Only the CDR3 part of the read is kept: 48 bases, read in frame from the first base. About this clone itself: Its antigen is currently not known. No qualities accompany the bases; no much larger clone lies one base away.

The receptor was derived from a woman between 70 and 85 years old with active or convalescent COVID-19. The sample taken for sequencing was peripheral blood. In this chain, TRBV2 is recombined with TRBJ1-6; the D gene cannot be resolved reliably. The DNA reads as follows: TGTGCCAGCAGTGACGTCTGGAGCTCCTATAATTCACCCCTCCACTTT. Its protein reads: CASSDVWSSYNSPLHF.